One and the same sample provided the 25 T cell receptor beta chains below, sequenced in a study of CD8+CD57+ T cells in acquired aplastic anemia. TCR beta VDJ combinations and CDR3 sequences were profiled from genomic DNA. TCRdb re-called the reads through MiXCR, storing one row per CDR3 protein. In the table there are about 160,000 distinct CDR3 sequences, roughly 45% of which are singletons. The patients chosen for sequencing had shown expansion of CD8+CD57+ cells (detected by flow cytometry). Input material: sorted CD4+, CD8+, or CD8+CD57+ T cells (not recorded which) from PBMCs. The receptors originated from a human donor with aplastic anemia.

This clonotype occurred a few times. A much larger clonotype is one base distant, so this may be a read error. V usage is TRBV9 and J usage is TRBJ1-6; no definite D call. The germline CDR1 and CDR2 sequences are SGDLS and YYNGEE. The CDR3 runs 14 residues. CDR3 coding DNA: TGTCCCAGCAGCCCCGAGCCGAATAATTCACCCCTCCACTTT. Its protein is CPSSPEPNNSPLHF.

J is TRBJ2-2 and V is TRBV7-9; no firm D call. Germline assignment: CDR1 SEHNR and CDR2 FQNEAQ (reference sequence). Trimming cost V 0 bases and J 7 bases, with 6 bases left between them. This CDR3 is 13 amino acids long. Here the CDR3 DNA reads TGTGCCAGCAGCTTAGCGTTTCGCGGGGAGCTGTTTTTT. It is translated as CASSLAFRGELFF.

As for this clonotype: The junction shows a germline mismatch at one end, possibly a read error. The genes are TRBV29-1 and TRBJ1-2; 9 nucleotides match TRBD1. Germline CDR1 is SQVTM and CDR2 is ANQGSEA. CDR3 size: 12 residues. Here the CDR3 reads CSVPGQGSWLSF. CDR3 DNA sequence: TGCAGCGTTCCGGGACAGGGTTCTTGGCTCTCCTTC.

The genes are TRBV24-1 and TRBJ2-1, with D possibly TRBD2 on 6 matching bases. Trimming took off 3 bases at V and 0 bases at J, with 11 bases between the two ends. Germline-derived CDR1 and CDR2 are KGHDR and SFDVKD. The CDR3 has 16 residues. CDR3 sequence (DNA): TGTGCCACCAGTGATCGCGGGGAGACCTCCTACAATGAGCAGTTCTTC. Its translation is CATSDRGETSYNEQFF.

As for this clonotype: Relative to the germline gene, one junction end is altered; a read error may explain this. V gene TRBV7-7 combines with J gene TRBJ1-2; no clear D. The CDR3 has 8 residues. The germline V gene has CDR1 SSHAT and CDR2 FNYEAQ (reference sequence). The CDR3: CASSSLLF. In DNA, the CDR3 is TGTGCTAGCAGCTCTCTCCTCTTC.

J is TRBJ1-4 and V is TRBV20-1; tentative D call: TRBD1 (6 bases). V was clipped by 6 bases and J by 8 bases, with 19 bases between them. Per germline, CDR1 DFQATT and CDR2 SNEGSKA (reference sequence). The length of the CDR3 is 14 residues. The CDR3 region has the DNA TGCAGTGCCCTAGTCTCGGGGGGCGGCGAAAAACTGTTTTTT. Amino acids: CSALVSGGGEKLFF.

This clonotype has a single count. The chain has TRBV6-1 and TRBJ1-6; 7 positions match TRBD1. V shed 11 bases, J shed 8 bases, and the junction held 9 bases outside the gene matches. CDR3 length equals 13 residues. Germline CDR1 MNHNS, CDR2 SASEGT. Here the CDR3 DNA reads TGTGCCGTCCGTACAGGGGAGTATTCACCCCTCCACTTT. This gives the protein CAVRTGEYSPLHF.

This clonotype came up a few times. This CDR3 is CASSPRVDYNSPLHF. As DNA, the CDR3 is TGTGCCAGCTCCCCCCGAGTAGATTATAATTCACCCCTCCACTTT. The rearrangement links TRBV18 to TRBJ1-6; D gene uncertain. Germline V gives CDR1 KGHSH, CDR2 LQKENI. The CDR3 loop spans 15 amino acids. V was pared by 6 bases and J by 4 bases, with 13 bases between.

The chain combines TRBV10-3 with TRBJ2-7, with TRBD2 matching over 9 bases. The CDR3 totals 14 residues. J lost 7 bases, V lost 6 bases, and 10 bases had no gene match. Looked up from germline, CDR1 is ENHRY and CDR2 is SYGVKD. The CDR3 DNA reads as TGTGCCATCAGGGAGCTAGCGGGATGGAATGAGCAGTACGTC. It translates to CAIRELAGWNEQYV.

This clonotype was seen ten or more times. This chain joins TRBV12-3 or TRBV12-4 and TRBJ2-3; no firm D call. V was clipped by 3 bases and J by 3 bases, with 13 bases between them. This CDR3 is built from 15 residues. The CDR3 sequence is CASSLFGGSTDTQYF. The CDR3 DNA is TGTGCCAGCAGTTTGTTTGGTGGCTCGACAGATACGCAGTATTTT.

Points on this clonotype: One base away lies a much larger clone, so this may be a sequencing read error. The J gene is TRBJ2-7, the V gene TRBV5-4, with D perhaps assigned TRBD1 or TRBD2 (6 bases each). Looked up from germline, CDR1 is SGHNT and CDR2 is YYREEE (reference sequence). CDR3 length equals 14 residues. The DNA for the CDR3 is TGTGCCAGCAGTTTGGGAGGACAGACATACGAGCAGCACTTC. Its protein is CASSLGGQTYEQHF.

As regards this clonotype: The junction and the germline gene differ at one end; a read error may be behind it. The gene calls are TRBV7-2 and TRBJ1-5; perhaps TRBD1 as D (5 bases). The CDR3 is made up of 14 amino acids. The germline V gene has CDR1 SGHTA and CDR2 FQGNSA. The CDR3 reads CPSSSGRPNQPQHF. For the CDR3, the DNA is TGTCCCAGCAGCTCGGGGCGGCCAAATCAGCCCCAGCATTTT.

This clonotype showed up many times. The chain is built from TRBV6-5 and TRBJ2-3; weak D call: TRBD2 (5 bases). This CDR3 region has 14 residues. The V gene lost 4 bases and the J gene lost 0 bases, with 8 bases spanning the gap. Per germline, CDR1 MNHEY and CDR2 SVGAGI. CDR3 bases: TGTGCCAGCAGTTCGGGGTTCAGCACAGATACGCAGTATTTT. Its translation is CASSSGFSTDTQYF.

A remark on this clonotype: Possible read error: a much larger clone is one base away. V usage is TRBV10-3 and J usage is TRBJ1-1; D is undetermined. The CDR3 is 12 amino acids. The V gene lost 10 bases and the J gene lost 4 bases, with 13 bases spanning the gap. The V gene's germline CDR1 is ENHRY and CDR2 SYGVKD. The CDR3, as DNA: TGTGCCAGCATGGCGGAGAGCACTGAAGCTTTCTTT. Translation: CASMAESTEAFF.

The chain joins TRBV10-3 to TRBJ2-5; D might be TRBD1 or TRBD2, each matching 5 bases. CDR1 is ENHRY, CDR2 SYGVKD, per germline. CDR3 length: 11 amino acids. The V end lost 10 bases, the J end lost 5 bases, and 11 bases lay between the germline ends. This CDR3 is CASGQGETQYF. CDR3 coding DNA: TGTGCCAGCGGGCAGGGCGAGACCCAGTACTTC.

The chain couples TRBV24-1 to TRBJ2-5, with D maybe TRBD1 (6 bases). V was pared by 7 bases and J by 7 bases, with 18 bases between. Germline values: CDR1 KGHDR, CDR2 SFDVKD. The CDR3 consists of 14 residues. In nucleotides, the CDR3 is TGTGCCACCAGCCACAGGGATTCAAGAGGGACCCAGTACTTC. Encoded protein: CATSHRDSRGTQYF.

This clonotype occurred many times. This chain connects TRBV6-1 to TRBJ2-7; 9 nucleotides agree with TRBD1. The germline gives CDR1 MNHNS, CDR2 SASEGT. There are 13 residues in the CDR3. Trimming at V came to 6 bases and at J to 7 bases, leaving 7 bases not matched to a gene. This CDR3 reads CASRGTGSGEQYF. Written as DNA, the CDR3 is TGTGCCAGCAGAGGGACAGGGTCAGGTGAGCAGTACTTC.

This clonotype was recorded at least ten times. The V call is TRBV24-1, the J call TRBJ2-5, with TRBD1 matching over 10 bases. Germline V gene sequence: CDR1 KGHDR, CDR2 SFDVKD. V shed 9 bases, J shed 4 bases, and the junction held 7 bases outside the gene matches. CDR3 length: 14 amino acids. The CDR3 reads CATQRQGAGETQYF. CDR3 DNA: TGTGCCACCCAACGACAGGGGGCGGGAGAGACCCAGTACTTC.

The chain couples TRBV3-1 to TRBJ1-1; the D gene is possibly TRBD1 (5 bases). The V gene lost 1 base and the J gene lost 11 bases, with 11 bases spanning the gap. This CDR3 has 12 amino acids. From germline, CDR1 is LGHDT and CDR2 YNNKEL (reference sequence). The CDR3 here is CASSQGAREAFF. The CDR3, as DNA: TGTGCCAGCAGCCAAGGCGCCAGGGAGGCTTTCTTT.

This clonotype was counted many times. V is TRBV15 and J is TRBJ1-5; maybe TRBD1 (6 bases). Between the trimmed V and J ends, which lost 5 bases and 9 bases, there was a span of 14 bases. The germline V gene has CDR1 LNHNV and CDR2 YYDKDF (reference sequence). The length of the CDR3 is 13 residues. The CDR3 loop is CATSGYRDGPQHF. In DNA form, the CDR3 reads TGTGCCACCAGCGGTTACAGGGATGGGCCCCAGCATTTT.

This clonotype occurred once. This chain uses TRBV7-9 with TRBJ2-7; D might be TRBD1 (6 bases). Germline V gene data show CDR1 as SEHNR and CDR2 as FQNEAQ (reference sequence). V lost 5 bases and J 1 base, leaving 12 bases between the germline ends. The CDR3 is made up of 14 amino acids. In nucleotides, the CDR3 is TGTGCCAGCAGCGGGACATCTCGGTCCTACGAGCAGTACTTC. The encoded protein is CASSGTSRSYEQYF.

V is TRBV7-3 and J is TRBJ2-7, with D possibly called TRBD1 or TRBD2 (5 bases each). CDR1 and CDR2 from the germline V gene are SGHTA and FQGTGA. The ends were cut back, 4 bases at V and 0 bases at J, with 10 bases in the middle. The CDR3 totals 14 residues. This CDR3 is CASSWGRGSYEQYF. The DNA of the CDR3 is TGTGCCAGCAGCTGGGGACGAGGCTCCTACGAGCAGTACTTC.

This clonotype was counted at least ten times. This chain links TRBV10-1 with TRBJ1-5, with D perhaps matching TRBD1 (6 bases). The CDR3 runs 15 residues. V lost 8 bases to trimming and J lost 0 bases, with 14 bases between them. Germline lookup yields CDR1 WNHNN and CDR2 SYGVQD (reference sequence). The CDR3 sequence is CASQMGGLSNQPQHF. The DNA for the CDR3 is TGCGCCAGCCAGATGGGGGGGCTTAGCAATCAGCCCCAGCATTTT.

A note on this clonotype: This may be a read error, as it is one base from a much larger clone. As DNA, the CDR3 is TGCGCCAGCAGCCCTGCCGGGACTAGCCTACTGCATGAGCAGTTCTTC. Amino acid sequence: CASSPAGTSLLHEQFF. This chain joins TRBV5-1 and TRBJ2-1, with 9 nucleotides matching TRBD2. This CDR3 contains 16 residues. The junction had 13 bases not matched to a gene; V was cut back by 4 bases and J by 8 bases. Germline CDR1 is SGHRS and CDR2 is YFSETQ.

This clonotype has at least ten counts. The chain carries TRBV29-1 and TRBJ1-1; 7 bases agree with TRBD1. The CDR3 sequence is 13 residues long. J gave up 8 bases and V 6 bases, and 12 bases lay outside the gene matches. The germline gives CDR1 SQVTM, CDR2 ANQGSEA. The CDR3, as DNA: TGCAGCGTAACCCAAGGGGGCGCGCAAGAAGCTTTCTTT. This encodes CSVTQGGAQEAFF. Together with reference TRBV29-1 and TRBJ1-1, the CDR3 gives the full variable domain: SAVISQKPSRDICQRGTSLTIQCQVDSQVTMMFWYRQQPGQSLTLIATANQGSEATYESGFVIDKFPISRPNLTFSTLTVSNMSPEDSSIYLCSVTQGGAQEAFFGQGTRLTVV.